Listed here are 25 T cell receptor beta chains from one sample, sequenced in a study of OX40 agonist ivuxolimab in advanced cancers. Assay used: immunoSEQ multiplex PCR; TCRdb lists only in-frame clones, some missing. Among 40,000 to 45,000 clones listed, roughly 88% were seen once. This specimen consisted of CD4+ or CD8+ T cells sorted from blood, obtained in a trial of the OX40 agonist ivuxolimab. These TCRs come from an adult with an advanced solid tumor such as melanoma, head and neck, liver or kidney cancer.

The chain carries TRBV10-1 and TRBJ2-2; 14 bases agree with TRBD2. Germline-derived CDR1 and CDR2 are WNHNN and SYGVQD (reference sequence). The CDR3 is 18 amino acids. The junction had 0 bases not matched to a gene; V was cut back by 0 bases and J by 0 bases. The CDR3 reads CASSESTSGRANTGELFF. CDR3 DNA sequence: TGCGCCAGCAGTGAGTCGACTAGCGGGAGGGCGAACACCGGGGAGCTGTTTTTT.

This clone is categorized as medium-sized. The chain links TRBV5-6 to TRBJ2-2, with 8 bases identical to TRBD2. From germline, CDR1 is SGHDT and CDR2 YYEEEE. CDR3 length equals 16 residues. V was clipped by 4 bases and J by 2 bases; unmatched bases: 7. CDR3 protein: CASSDQRGTNTGELFF. CDR3 in DNA: TGTGCCAGCAGCGACCAGCGGGGGACCAACACCGGGGAGCTGTTTTTT.

The V and J genes are TRBV6-1 and TRBJ2-7; D possibly corresponds to TRBD2 (5 bases). V was cut by 6 bases and J by 4 bases, with 19 bases left in between. The CDR3 is 15 residues long. Per germline, CDR1 MNHNS and CDR2 SASEGT. The CDR3 DNA follows: TGTGCCAGCAGAAGCACGGACCGGGGTGTGTACGAGCAGTACTTC. It is translated as CASRSTDRGVYEQYF.

This chain links TRBV19 with TRBJ1-1, with 10 positions matching TRBD1. The CDR3 consists of 16 residues. Germline assignment: CDR1 LNHDA and CDR2 SQIVND (reference sequence). V was clipped by 4 bases and J by 5 bases; unmatched bases: 10. CDR3 bases: TGTGCCAGTAGTACAAATCGGGACAGGGGTCGAACTGAAGCTTTCTTT. Its translation is CASSTNRDRGRTEAFF.

The rearrangement uses TRBV30 and TRBJ1-5; possibly TRBD1 for D (5 bases). Germline loops: CDR1 GTSNPN, CDR2 SVGIG (reference sequence). The CDR3 is 13 amino acids. Deletions cut 1 base from V and 11 bases from J, with 15 bases between. The CDR3: CAWSARAGVAQHF. In DNA form, the CDR3 reads TGTGCCTGGAGTGCCCGGGCGGGGGTGGCCCAGCATTTT.

The chain has TRBV7-8 and TRBJ2-2, with D unclear. The germline CDR1 and CDR2 sequences are SGHVS and FQNEAQ. The ends were cut back, 6 bases at V and 2 bases at J, with 7 bases in the middle. The CDR3 extends over 13 amino acids. The CDR3 DNA sequence: TGTGCCAGCAGAAGTTTTAACACCGGGGAGCTGTTTTTT. It is translated as CASRSFNTGELFF. Looking up the rest from reference TRBV7-8 and TRBJ2-2 gives the full variable domain: GAGVSQSPRYKVAKRGQDVALRCDPISGHVSLFWYQQALGQGPEFLTYFQNEAQLDKSGLPSDRFFAERPEGSVSTLKIQRTQQEDSAVYLCASRSFNTGELFFGEGSRLTVL.

The CDR3: CASSQLASSYNEQFF. In DNA form, the CDR3 reads TGTGCCAGCAGCCAACTAGCGAGCTCCTACAATGAGCAGTTCTTC. The chain joins TRBV4-2 to TRBJ2-1, with D maybe TRBD2 (6 bases). The CDR3 contains 15 residues. The V end was cut by 2 bases, the J end by 0 bases, with 8 bases between. Germline lookup yields CDR1 LGHNA and CDR2 YNFKEQ.

This clone was detected once. The gene calls are TRBV6-6 and TRBJ1-5; D possibly corresponds to TRBD1 (5 bases). This CDR3 has 15 residues. Trimming removed 1 base from V and 4 bases from J, with 11 bases in between. Germline-derived CDR1 and CDR2 are MNHNY and SVGAGI (reference sequence). The CDR3: CASSYWDSKNQPQHF. DNA for the CDR3: TGTGCCAGCAGTTACTGGGACTCAAAGAATCAGCCCCAGCATTTT.

The chain is built from TRBV11-2 and TRBJ2-1; 8 bases agree with TRBD2. Trimming at V came to 5 bases and at J to 8 bases, leaving 11 bases not matched to a gene. The germline gives CDR1 SGHAT, CDR2 FQNNGV. The CDR3 sequence is 15 residues long. CDR3 nucleotides: TGTGCCAGCAGCCAGCCCGTCCTAGCGGGTGATGAGCAGTTCTTC. This codes for CASSQPVLAGDEQFF.

V is TRBV6-6 and J is TRBJ1-2, with TRBD1 as a possible D gene (5 bases). The CDR3 has 12 residues. V lost 7 bases and J 0 bases, leaving 6 bases between the germline ends. Germline lookup yields CDR1 MNHNY and CDR2 SVGAGI (reference sequence). The CDR3, as DNA: TGTGCCAGCAAGGGGACTAACTATGGCTACACCTTC. Its protein product is CASKGTNYGYTF.

The chain uses TRBV9 and TRBJ2-6; D gene uncertain. The V end was cut by 2 bases, the J end by 1 base, with 13 bases between. This CDR3 is 17 amino acids long. Germline CDR1 is SGDLS and CDR2 is YYNGEE. The CDR3 region is CASSVGSLLSGANVLTF. The DNA of the CDR3 is TGTGCCAGCAGCGTGGGATCCCTACTATCTGGGGCCAACGTCCTGACTTTC.

V and J are TRBV19 and TRBJ2-2, with a weak D call TRBD1 (5 bases). Germline V lookup: CDR1 LNHDA, CDR2 SQIVND (reference sequence). Trimming left V 3 bases short and J 9 bases short, with 17 bases between. The CDR3 is 15 amino acids. CDR3 amino acids: CASSIGQSTVRELFF. The CDR3 region has the DNA TGTGCCAGTAGTATCGGGCAGTCGACAGTACGGGAGCTGTTTTTT.

This rearrangement joins TRBV19 to TRBJ2-7; D is ambiguous. Deletions cut 3 bases from V and 3 bases from J, with 9 bases between. Germline CDR1 is LNHDA and CDR2 is SQIVND (reference sequence). The CDR3 spans 13 residues. Here the CDR3 reads CASSIQDHYEQYF. CDR3 bases: TGTGCCAGTAGTATCCAGGACCACTACGAGCAGTACTTC.

The chain uses TRBV10-2 and TRBJ2-1, with 7 bases that match TRBD2. The V and J ends lost 6 bases and 2 bases, in that order; junction bases with no gene match: 7. The V gene's germline CDR1 is WSHSY and CDR2 SAAADI. The CDR3 is 15 amino acids. CDR3 DNA: TGCGCCAGCAGATCCACGGGAGGAACCTACAATGAGCAGTTCTTC. It codes for CASRSTGGTYNEQFF.

This clone was seen a few times. The chain uses TRBV5-1 and TRBJ2-1, with 7 bases fitting TRBD1. The CDR3 consists of 16 residues. Per germline, CDR1 SGHRS and CDR2 YFSETQ. V shed 0 bases, J shed 9 bases, and the junction held 12 bases outside the gene matches. The DNA of the CDR3 is TGCGCCAGCAGCTTGGACCCGACAGGGAGAACAACTGAGCAGTTCTTC. It yields the protein CASSLDPTGRTTEQFF.

The chain has TRBV4-1 and TRBJ2-7; 9 bases agree with TRBD1. The CDR3 length is 14 residues. V was pared by 4 bases and J by 2 bases, with 3 bases of the junction left unmatched. Germline CDR1 reads MGHRA; CDR2 reads YSYEKL. The CDR3 sequence is CASSRGTGTYEQYF. The CDR3 nucleotides are TGCGCCAGCAGCCGCGGGACAGGGACCTACGAGCAGTACTTC.

V usage is TRBV15 and J usage is TRBJ1-2; D possibly corresponds to TRBD1 (5 bases). The CDR3 loop spans 15 amino acids. V was clipped by 0 bases and J by 8 bases, with 16 bases between them. CDR1 and CDR2 (germline): LNHNV, YYDKDF (reference sequence). This CDR3 reads CATSRDPQGGGGYTF. In DNA, the CDR3 is TGTGCCACCAGCAGAGATCCCCAGGGAGGAGGAGGCTACACCTTC.

J is TRBJ1-5 and V is TRBV19; the match to TRBD1 covers 12 bases. From germline, CDR1 is LNHDA and CDR2 SQIVND (reference sequence). With V trimmed by 7 bases and J by 1 base, 8 bases remained unmatched. This CDR3 is built from 17 residues. Written as DNA, the CDR3 is TGTGCCAGTACTAAGGGACAGGGGGCCGGAAGCAATCAGCCCCAGCATTTT. It encodes CASTKGQGAGSNQPQHF.

The J gene is TRBJ2-5, the V gene TRBV5-1; 8 bases map to TRBD1. CDR1 and CDR2 from the germline V gene are SGHRS and YFSETQ. The J segment lost 4 bases and the V segment lost 10 bases, leaving 12 bases of the junction unmatched. This CDR3 spans 14 amino acids. The DNA for the CDR3 is TGCGCCGGATCCTTCGGACAGGGCGGAGAGACCCAGTACTTC. It yields the protein CAGSFGQGGETQYF.

This chain joins TRBV4-1 and TRBJ1-2, with 7 bases identical to TRBD1. Germline V gives CDR1 MGHRA, CDR2 YSYEKL. Trimming cost V 4 bases and J 14 bases; bases outside gene matches: 10. This CDR3 is built from 12 residues. CDR3 sequence (DNA): TGCGCCAGCAGCCCCCCAGGGACAGCGGCAACCTTC. Amino acids: CASSPPGTAATF.

J is TRBJ1-4 and V is TRBV19; D call uncertain. From germline, CDR1 is LNHDA and CDR2 SQIVND (reference sequence). V dropped 5 bases and J dropped 3 bases, with 13 bases sitting between them. CDR3 length equals 15 residues. The CDR3 region has the DNA TGTGCCAGTAGTGATTTGCGCTTGGCTAATGAAAAACTGTTTTTT. It specifies CASSDLRLANEKLFF.

The V gene is TRBV28, the J gene TRBJ1-2; D gene uncertain. Between the trimmed V and J ends, which lost 3 bases and 0 bases, there was a span of 11 bases. Germline V gene sequence: CDR1 MDHEN, CDR2 SYDVKM. The CDR3 loop spans 15 amino acids. Here the CDR3 reads CASSLRDTTNYGYTF. The CDR3 nucleotides are TGTGCCAGCAGTTTGCGAGACACCACTAACTATGGCTACACCTTC.

The rearrangement uses TRBV7-9 and TRBJ2-3, with D perhaps TRBD1 (6 bases). The CDR3 is 18 residues long. V lost 2 bases and J lost 2, with 20 bases in between. Germline assignment: CDR1 SEHNR and CDR2 FQNEAQ (reference sequence). CDR3 in amino acids: CASSLYHLDRTFTDTQYF. The CDR3 DNA is TGTGCCAGCAGCTTATATCATCTAGACAGGACGTTCACAGATACGCAGTATTTT.

The chain links TRBV19 to TRBJ2-7; D is possibly TRBD1 (5 bases). Per germline, CDR1 LNHDA and CDR2 SQIVND (reference sequence). V lost 3 bases, J lost 1 base, and 13 bases lay in between. The CDR3 has 15 residues. The chain's CDR3 is CASSIQGGASYEQYF. CDR3 sequence (DNA): TGTGCCAGTAGTATCCAGGGTGGGGCGTCCTACGAGCAGTACTTC.

The chain uses TRBV6-5 and TRBJ2-7; TRBD1 is a possible D gene (6 bases). Germline V CDR1 and CDR2: MNHEY, SVGAGI. V lost 6 bases, J lost 4 bases, and 10 bases lay in between. The CDR3 totals 12 residues. The chain's CDR3 is CASSLDSYEQYF. The CDR3, as DNA: TGTGCCAGCAGCCTGGACAGTTACGAGCAGTACTTC.